The clone carrying this TCR beta chain was observed a handful of times. This could be a read error, since a much larger clone is one nucleotide away. The data stem from a study of tumor and adjacent non-tumor tissue in lung cancer. In germline, CDR1 is SGHNT, CDR2 YYREEE (reference sequence). This CDR3 has 15 amino acids. Three rounds of nested PCR, following a modified ARM-PCR protocol, produced the TCRbeta library. TCRdb re-called the multiplex PCR reads with MiXCR, one entry per CDR3 protein. The data contain more than 85,000 distinct CDR3 sequences, approximately 82% of them singletons. This sample's RNA came from whole unsorted tissue. Newly diagnosed lung cancer patients had thoracic surgery in China, August–late 2014, without prior chemotherapy.

This clonotype was obtained from a woman aged 60-75 years with non-small cell lung cancer. The rearrangement joins TRBV5-4 to TRBJ2-5; D is unresolved. Sequenced: lung tumor tissue. Here the CDR3 DNA reads TGTGTCAGCAGCGCTGACGGACCAAAAAGGGAGACCCAGTACTTC. Encoded protein: CVSSADGPKRETQYF.